This T cell receptor beta chain was captured in a study of vaccination and CD4 T cells after COVID-19. Losses at the gene ends were 2 bases for V and 8 bases for J; bases not matched to a gene: 7. The CDR3 spans 14 residues. The Oncomine TCR Beta short-read assay was what sequenced the DNA obtained from cultured CD4+ T cells. Genomic DNA from cultured CD4+ T cells was extracted. In TCRdb, the PCR reads were re-called with MiXCR into one record per CDR3 protein. The sample carries approximately 15,000 distinct CDR3 sequences, 56% recorded once. Documented treatment: approximately nine-day PBMC culture with coronavirus spike peptide pools or control peptides (ViraFEST assay). Concerning this clonotype itself: Its target is unknown.

The sequence came from a human donor who had recovered from COVID-19. The specimen was CD4+ T cells from blood, cultured in vitro. This chain links TRBV12-3 or TRBV12-4 with TRBJ1-2; 8 bases map to TRBD1. For the CDR3, the DNA is TGTGCCAGCAGTTTAAACAGGGGGAAGAACGGCTACACCTTC. Translation: CASSLNRGKNGYTF.